The 19 T cell receptor beta chains given below trace back to one sample, sequenced in a study of identifying expanded T cells in peripheral blood. Sequencing used immunoSEQ multiplex PCR; TCRdb keeps in-frame clones, though not all of them. The table has nearly 60,000 clones, 89% seen once. Sequencing input: blood. These receptors were collected from a person aged 18-69 years in good health.

This rearrangement joins TRBV28 to TRBJ1-4; 7 nucleotides match TRBD1. Germline V lookup: CDR1 MDHEN, CDR2 SYDVKM. The CDR3 sequence is 17 residues long. V shed 4 bases, J shed 4 bases, and the junction held 12 bases outside the gene matches. The CDR3 sequence is CASSSQSTGFDNEKLFF. CDR3 bases: TGTGCCAGCAGTTCCCAATCGACAGGGTTTGATAATGAAAAACTGTTTTTT.

V gene TRBV19 combines with J gene TRBJ1-5; a weak D match, TRBD1 (5 bases). The germline V and J ends were trimmed by 1 base and 2 bases, with 18 bases remaining between them. Germline CDR1 LNHDA, CDR2 SQIVND (reference sequence). This CDR3 spans 18 amino acids. CDR3 loop: CASSIAHGGGLGNQPQHF. The CDR3 region has the DNA TGTGCCAGTAGTATAGCCCACGGGGGGGGATTAGGCAATCAGCCCCAGCATTTT.

In this sample, this clone turned up once. The chain has TRBV11-2 and TRBJ2-1; D possibly corresponds to TRBD1 (6 bases). The ends were cut back, 4 bases at V and 1 base at J, with 11 bases in the middle. CDR3 length: 15 residues. Germline assignment: CDR1 SGHAT and CDR2 FQNNGV. In nucleotides, the CDR3 is TGTGCCAGCAGCTCGCTCAGGGGTTCCTACAATGAGCAGTTCTTC. Encoded protein: CASSSLRGSYNEQFF.

The CDR3 nucleotides read TGTGCCAGCAGTTTGGGGAAGGGAAGCTCCTACGAGCAGTACTTC. Translation: CASSLGKGSSYEQYF. The gene calls are TRBV25-1 and TRBJ2-7, with no clear D. CDR3 length: 15 residues. Germline V lookup: CDR1 MGHDK, CDR2 SYGVNS. V was cut by 5 bases and J by 0 bases, with 14 bases left in between.

This clone came up once. V usage is TRBV4-2 and J usage is TRBJ2-1, with D unresolved. Looked up from germline, CDR1 is LGHNA and CDR2 is YNFKEQ. The CDR3 loop spans 13 amino acids. V was pared by 5 bases and J by 7 bases, with 12 bases between. The chain's CDR3 is CASSLVGENEQFF. The CDR3 nucleotides read TGTGCCAGCAGCTTAGTTGGAGAAAATGAGCAGTTCTTC.

V gene TRBV4-1 combines with J gene TRBJ1-3; D is ambiguous. Germline V lookup: CDR1 MGHRA, CDR2 YSYEKL. The CDR3 has 17 amino acids. V lost 4 bases to trimming and J lost 3 bases, with 19 bases between them. CDR3 loop: CASSPLDMGFLGNTIYF. CDR3 nucleotides: TGCGCCAGCAGCCCCTTAGATATGGGGTTCCTTGGAAACACCATATATTTT.

The rearrangement uses TRBV6-5 and TRBJ1-1; the match to TRBD1 covers 7 bases. J gave up 1 base and V 3 bases, and 2 bases lay outside the gene matches. The V gene's germline CDR1 is MNHEY and CDR2 SVGAGI. CDR3 size: 14 residues. The CDR3 sequence is CASSYQGGNTEAFF. Here the CDR3 DNA reads TGTGCCAGCAGTTATCAGGGGGGGAACACTGAAGCTTTCTTT.

The V and J genes are TRBV2 and TRBJ1-2; D unresolved. The germline CDR1 and CDR2 sequences are SNHLY and FYNNEI. The V end was cut by 4 bases, the J end by 1 base, with 4 bases between. The CDR3 has 12 residues. In nucleotides, the CDR3 is TGTGCCAGCAGTGGGGGTAACTATGGCTACACCTTC. It is translated as CASSGGNYGYTF.

This chain connects TRBV2 to TRBJ2-2, with D unresolved. Germline values: CDR1 SNHLY, CDR2 FYNNEI. The CDR3 totals 16 residues. The ends were cut back, 2 bases at V and 1 base at J, with 11 bases in the middle. CDR3 residues: CASSEIGMRNTGELFF. CDR3 coding DNA: TGTGCCAGCAGTGAAATAGGGATGAGGAACACCGGGGAGCTGTTTTTT.

This clone came up once. J is TRBJ2-3 and V is TRBV6-5, with TRBD2 matching 11 bases. V lost 8 bases to trimming and J lost 0 bases; unmatched junction nucleotides: 4. Germline-derived CDR1 and CDR2 are MNHEY and SVGAGI. CDR3 size: 15 residues. CDR3 coding DNA: TGTGCCAGCTCAACTAGCGGGGGAAGCACAGATACGCAGTATTTT. As protein: CASSTSGGSTDTQYF.

This clone was recorded only once. CDR3 sequence reads: CASSEAGTDTQYF. Here the CDR3 DNA reads TGTGCCAGCAGCGAGGCGGGCACAGATACGCAGTATTTT. The chain is built from TRBV9 and TRBJ2-3; D is uncertain. The CDR3 covers 13 residues. Looked up from germline, CDR1 is SGDLS and CDR2 is YYNGEE. Trimming cost V 3 bases and J 1 base, with 6 bases left between them.

V and J are TRBV5-4 and TRBJ1-1; weak D call: TRBD1 (5 bases). CDR1 SGHNT and CDR2 YYREEE come from the germline V gene (reference sequence). V dropped 4 bases and J dropped 3 bases, with 13 bases sitting between them. The CDR3 is 14 residues long. The CDR3 DNA reads as TGTGCCAGCAGCCTAGGACCGGGGGACACTGAAGCTTTCTTT. The encoded protein is CASSLGPGDTEAFF.

V usage is TRBV5-1 and J usage is TRBJ1-1; 8 nucleotides match TRBD1. The CDR3 is 14 residues long. V shed 4 bases, J shed 4 bases, and the junction held 6 bases outside the gene matches. Germline loops: CDR1 SGHRS, CDR2 YFSETQ. Here the CDR3 reads CASSAGQELTEAFF. CDR3 nucleotides: TGCGCCAGCAGCGCGGGACAGGAGCTCACTGAAGCTTTCTTT.

CDR3 loop: CASSLNQGGETQYF. CDR3 DNA sequence: TGTGCCAGCAGCTTAAACCAGGGTGGTGAGACCCAGTACTTC. This chain uses TRBV7-6 with TRBJ2-5; D is perhaps TRBD1 (5 bases). The CDR3 extends over 14 amino acids. Deletions cut 2 bases from V and 5 bases from J, with 12 bases between. The germline V gene has CDR1 SGHVS and CDR2 FNYEAQ. Supplemented by reference TRBV7-6 and TRBJ2-5, the full variable domain reads GAGVSQSPRYKVTKRGQDVALRCDPISGHVSLYWYRQALGQGPEFLTYFNYEAQQDKSGLPNDRFSAERPEGSISTLTIQRTEQRDSAMYRCASSLNQGGETQYFGPGTRLLVL.

This chain links TRBV7-6 with TRBJ2-7; TRBD1 is a possible D gene (6 bases). V was pared by 3 bases and J by 3 bases, with 12 bases between. Germline CDR1 SGHVS, CDR2 FNYEAQ. CDR3 length equals 14 residues. The CDR3 loop is CASSFRDIGYEQYF. The DNA for the CDR3 is TGTGCCAGCAGCTTCCGGGACATCGGCTACGAGCAGTACTTC.

The chain employs TRBV27 and TRBJ2-3, with 7 bases fitting TRBD2. The ends lost 6 bases at V and 1 base at J; junction bases unmatched: 4. Germline assignment: CDR1 MNHEY and CDR2 SMNVEV (reference sequence). The CDR3 runs to 14 residues. The CDR3 DNA sequence: TGTGCCAGCAGCTCCCGGGGGGGCACAGATACGCAGTATTTT. This sequence encodes CASSSRGGTDTQYF.

V gene TRBV4-1 combines with J gene TRBJ2-2; TRBD1 aligns across 8 bases. V was clipped by 4 bases and J by 0 bases; unmatched bases: 4. The CDR3 extends over 16 amino acids. Germline values: CDR1 MGHRA, CDR2 YSYEKL. CDR3: CASSPRTGTNTGELFF. CDR3 sequence (DNA): TGCGCCAGCAGCCCGAGGACAGGGACGAACACCGGGGAGCTGTTTTTT.

The chain joins TRBV7-9 to TRBJ2-7; 9 positions match TRBD2. The CDR3 sequence is 17 residues long. Germline V gene data show CDR1 as SEHNR and CDR2 as FQNEAQ (reference sequence). Germline trimming cut 1 base from V and 2 bases from J; bases unmatched to any gene: 9. This CDR3 is CASSLGRLADPTYEQYF. In nucleotides, the CDR3 is TGTGCCAGCAGCTTAGGCCGACTAGCGGATCCCACCTACGAGCAGTACTTC. Complete variable domain (other parts from reference TRBV7-9 and TRBJ2-7): DTGVSQNPRHKITKRGQNVTFRCDPISEHNRLYWYRQTLGQGPEFLTYFQNEAQLEKSRLLSDRFSAERPKGSFSTLEIQRTEQGDSAMYLCASSLGRLADPTYEQYFGPGTRLTVT.

The rearrangement uses TRBV4-1 and TRBJ2-3; 10 bases fit TRBD2. Germline V gene sequence: CDR1 MGHRA, CDR2 YSYEKL. The J segment lost 0 bases and the V segment lost 1 base, leaving 4 bases of the junction unmatched. This CDR3 is built from 17 residues. This CDR3 reads CASSQGLAGPSTDTQYF. The DNA for the CDR3 is TGCGCCAGCAGCCAAGGACTAGCGGGCCCTAGCACAGATACGCAGTATTTT.